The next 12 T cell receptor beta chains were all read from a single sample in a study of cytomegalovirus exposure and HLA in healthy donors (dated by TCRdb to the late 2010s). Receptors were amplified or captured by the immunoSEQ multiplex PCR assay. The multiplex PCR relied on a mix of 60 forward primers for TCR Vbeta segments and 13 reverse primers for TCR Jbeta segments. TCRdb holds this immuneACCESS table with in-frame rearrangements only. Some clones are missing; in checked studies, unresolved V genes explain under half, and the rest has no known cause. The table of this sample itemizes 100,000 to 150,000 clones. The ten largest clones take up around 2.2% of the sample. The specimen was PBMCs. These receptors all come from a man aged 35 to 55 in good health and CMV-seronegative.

The CDR3 is CASSSGQTYTEAFF. The CDR3 region has the DNA TGTGCCAGCAGCTCGGGACAGACTTACACTGAAGCTTTCTTT. This chain links TRBV7-9 with TRBJ1-1, with 7 bases aligning to TRBD1. The V and J ends lost 4 bases and 3 bases, in that order; junction bases with no gene match: 5. The CDR3 has 14 amino acids. Germline assignment: CDR1 SEHNR and CDR2 FQNEAQ (reference sequence).

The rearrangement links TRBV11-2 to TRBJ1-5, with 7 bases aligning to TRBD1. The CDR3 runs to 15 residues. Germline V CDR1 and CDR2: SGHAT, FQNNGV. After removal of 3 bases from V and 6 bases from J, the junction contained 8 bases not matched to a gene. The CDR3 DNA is TGTGCCAGCAGCTTGGAGGGGGCCCGCTTTCAGCCCCAGCATTTT. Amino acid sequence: CASSLEGARFQPQHF. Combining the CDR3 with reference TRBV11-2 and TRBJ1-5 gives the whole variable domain EAGVAQSPRYKIIEKRQSVAFWCNPISGHATLYWYQQILGQGPKLLIQFQNNGVVDDSQLPKDRFSAERLKGVDSTLKIQPAKLEDSAVYLCASSLEGARFQPQHFGDGTRLSIL.

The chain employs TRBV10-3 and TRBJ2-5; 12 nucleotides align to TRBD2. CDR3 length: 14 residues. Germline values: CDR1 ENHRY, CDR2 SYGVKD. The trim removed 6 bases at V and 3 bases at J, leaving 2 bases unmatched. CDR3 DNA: TGTGCCATCAGCCGACTAGCGGGAGAAGAGACCCAGTACTTC. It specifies CAISRLAGEETQYF.

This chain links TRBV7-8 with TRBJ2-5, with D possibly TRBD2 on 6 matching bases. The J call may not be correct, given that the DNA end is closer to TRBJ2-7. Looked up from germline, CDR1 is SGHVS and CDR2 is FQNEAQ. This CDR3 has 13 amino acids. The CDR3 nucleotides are TGTGCCAGCAAAGACGGGGGTTTCTACGAGCAGTACTTC. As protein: CASKDGGFYEQYF.

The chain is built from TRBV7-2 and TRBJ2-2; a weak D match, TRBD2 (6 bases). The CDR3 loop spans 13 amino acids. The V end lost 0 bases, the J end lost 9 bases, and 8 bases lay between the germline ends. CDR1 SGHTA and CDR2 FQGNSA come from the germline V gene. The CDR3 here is CASSLAGRRELFF. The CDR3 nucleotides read TGTGCCAGCAGCTTAGCGGGGAGGAGGGAGCTGTTTTTT. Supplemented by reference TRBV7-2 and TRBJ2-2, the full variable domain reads GAGVSQSPSNKVTEKGKDVELRCDPISGHTALYWYRQSLGQGLEFLIYFQGNSAPDKSGLPSDRFSAERTGGSVSTLTIQRTQQEDSAVYLCASSLAGRRELFFGEGSRLTVL.

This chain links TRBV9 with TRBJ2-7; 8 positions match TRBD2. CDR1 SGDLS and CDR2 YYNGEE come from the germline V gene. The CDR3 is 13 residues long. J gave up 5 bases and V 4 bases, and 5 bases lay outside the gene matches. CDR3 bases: TGTGCCAGCAGCCCGGGACTAGTTGACGAGCAGTACTTC. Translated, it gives CASSPGLVDEQYF.

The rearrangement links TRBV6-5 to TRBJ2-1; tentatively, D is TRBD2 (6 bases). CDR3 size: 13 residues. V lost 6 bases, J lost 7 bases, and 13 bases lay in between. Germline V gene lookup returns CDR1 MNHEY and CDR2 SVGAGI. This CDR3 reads CASRTLAGNEQFF. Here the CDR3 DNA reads TGTGCCAGCAGAACTCTGGCGGGGAATGAGCAGTTCTTC.

CDR3 residues: CASSLAPGSGNTIYF. For the CDR3, the DNA is TGTGCCAGCAGCTTAGCGCCAGGGTCAGGAAACACCATATATTTT. The rearrangement uses TRBV7-2 and TRBJ1-3; maybe TRBD1 (5 bases). Trimming removed 0 bases from V and 4 bases from J, with 10 bases in between. CDR3 length equals 15 residues. Germline CDR1 reads SGHTA; CDR2 reads FQGNSA.

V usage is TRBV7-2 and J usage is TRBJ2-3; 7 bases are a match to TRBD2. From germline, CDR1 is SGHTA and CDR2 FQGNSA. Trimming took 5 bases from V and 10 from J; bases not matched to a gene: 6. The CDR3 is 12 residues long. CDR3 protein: CASSPGLGAQYF. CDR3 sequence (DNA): TGTGCCAGCAGCCCAGGACTAGGTGCGCAGTATTTT.

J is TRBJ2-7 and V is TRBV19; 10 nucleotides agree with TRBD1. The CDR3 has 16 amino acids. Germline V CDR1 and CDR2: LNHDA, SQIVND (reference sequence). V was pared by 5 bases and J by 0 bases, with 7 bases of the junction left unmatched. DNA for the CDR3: TGTGCCAGTAGTCCCGGGACAGGGGAGAGCTCCTACGAGCAGTACTTC. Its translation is CASSPGTGESSYEQYF. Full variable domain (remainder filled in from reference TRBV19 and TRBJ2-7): DGGITQSPKYLFRKEGQNVTLSCEQNLNHDAMYWYRQDPGQGLRLIYYSQIVNDFQKGDIAEGYSVSREKKESFPLTVTSAQKNPTAFYLCASSPGTGESSYEQYFGPGTRLTVT.

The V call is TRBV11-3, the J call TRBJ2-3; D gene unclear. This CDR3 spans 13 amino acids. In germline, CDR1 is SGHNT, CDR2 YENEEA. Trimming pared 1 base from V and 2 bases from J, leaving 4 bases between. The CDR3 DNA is TGTGCCAGCAGCTTAGGTTACACAGATACGCAGTATTTT. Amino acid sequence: CASSLGYTDTQYF.

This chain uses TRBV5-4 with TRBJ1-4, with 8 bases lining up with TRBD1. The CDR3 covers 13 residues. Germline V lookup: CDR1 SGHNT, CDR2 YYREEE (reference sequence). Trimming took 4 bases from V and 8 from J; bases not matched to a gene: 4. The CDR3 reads CASSTTGVEKLFF. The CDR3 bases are TGTGCCAGCAGCACGACAGGGGTGGAAAAACTGTTTTTT.